Each of the 13 T cell receptor beta chains below was sequenced from the same sample in a study of T cells after yellow fever vaccination. TCRdb reprocessed the 5' RACE reads with MiXCR, giving one entry per CDR3 protein. In the table there are under 200,000 distinct CDR3 sequences, less than 9% of which are singletons. The sample in question was CD4+ T cells sorted from PBMCs, obtained around 5 days after the first yellow fever vaccination. All receptors derive from a man younger than 35 who received the YFV17D yellow fever vaccine.

The chain links TRBV6-5 to TRBJ2-3; tentative D call: TRBD2 (7 bases). CDR1 is MNHEY and CDR2 is SVGAGI in the germline V gene. This CDR3 has 15 amino acids. V lost 7 bases and J lost 6, with 20 bases in between. As DNA, the CDR3 is TGTGCCAGCAACCCTTCGGGGAGGGGGGCGGATACGCAGTATTTT. Its translation is CASNPSGRGADTQYF.

This chain joins TRBV7-3 and TRBJ1-1, with unresolved D. With 0 bases removed from V and 4 bases from J, the gap between germline ends came to 6 bases. Looked up from germline, CDR1 is SGHTA and CDR2 is FQGTGA. The CDR3 spans 13 residues. CDR3 in amino acids: CASSLTGLTEAFF. The DNA of the CDR3 is TGTGCCAGCAGCTTAACAGGACTCACTGAAGCTTTCTTT.

This clonotype was counted a few times. V usage is TRBV12-3 or TRBV12-4 and J usage is TRBJ2-2, with D possibly matching TRBD2 (6 bases). The CDR3 extends over 18 amino acids. Trimming took off 3 bases at V and 0 bases at J, with 17 bases between the two ends. DNA of the CDR3: TGTGCCAGCAGTTTTGGCGGGATACTTACCTCGAACACCGGGGAGCTGTTTTTT. Translating gives CASSFGGILTSNTGELFF.

This sequence joins TRBV6-1 and TRBJ1-5; 7 bases fit TRBD1. V was pared by 3 bases and J by 0 bases, with 11 bases of the junction left unmatched. Germline values: CDR1 MNHNS, CDR2 SASEGT. The CDR3 extends over 18 amino acids. CDR3 nucleotide sequence: TGTGCCAGCAGTGATTACCCCTGGCAGGGGGATAGCAATCAGCCCCAGCATTTT. Translated: CASSDYPWQGDSNQPQHF.

This chain joins TRBV6-2 or TRBV6-3 and TRBJ2-3, with D unclear. The germline V gene encodes CDR1 MNHEY and CDR2 SVGEGT. V lost 5 bases, J lost 5 bases, and 20 bases lay in between. The CDR3 runs to 16 residues. The DNA for the CDR3 is TGTGCCAGCAGTCCCTCTCGGTCCCGATCCCTAGATACGCAGTATTTT. It is translated as CASSPSRSRSLDTQYF.

The V and J genes are TRBV7-2 and TRBJ1-3; D not resolved. Germline V CDR1 and CDR2: SGHTA, FQGNSA. V was pared by 5 bases and J by 0 bases, with 8 bases between. The CDR3 sequence is 14 residues long. CDR3 nucleotides: TGTGCCAGCAGCATTACATCCTCTGGAAACACCATATATTTT. It codes for CASSITSSGNTIYF.

This clonotype was detected many times. The V gene is TRBV20-1, the J gene TRBJ2-4, with 8 bases identical to TRBD1. Germline CDR1 is DFQATT and CDR2 is SNEGSKA (reference sequence). The CDR3 runs 15 residues. V dropped 0 bases and J dropped 8; count of bases not matched to a gene: 9. In nucleotides, the CDR3 is TGCAGTGCTAGAGATGAGGGCAGGGGGCGAGACATTCAGTACTTC. This encodes CSARDEGRGRDIQYF.

The chain combines TRBV5-1 with TRBJ1-2; possibly TRBD1 for D (5 bases). V was pared by 6 bases and J by 8 bases, with 17 bases between. Germline V gene sequence: CDR1 SGHRS, CDR2 YFSETQ. The CDR3 spans 13 residues. The CDR3 here is CASTEPGTSGYTF. CDR3 DNA: TGCGCCAGCACGGAGCCGGGGACCAGCGGCTACACCTTC.

This clonotype was seen repeatedly, ten times or more. The chain combines TRBV12-3 or TRBV12-4 with TRBJ1-4, with 7 bases fitting TRBD1. The V segment lost 8 bases and the J segment 7 bases; nucleotides outside the gene matches: 10. CDR3 length: 14 amino acids. This CDR3 is CASRSTGSGEKLFF. The CDR3 nucleotides are TGTGCCAGCCGATCGACAGGGTCGGGTGAAAAACTGTTTTTT.

This rearrangement joins TRBV18 to TRBJ2-7; 9 nucleotides align to TRBD1. The CDR3 spans 15 residues. The junction had 6 bases not matched to a gene; V was cut back by 0 bases and J by 6 bases. In germline, CDR1 is KGHSH, CDR2 LQKENI. CDR3 DNA: TGTGCCAGCTCACCACCGGGGACAGGGCCGCGCGAGCAGTACTTC. Amino acid sequence: CASSPPGTGPREQYF.

This clonotype was seen at least ten times. The genes are TRBV5-5 and TRBJ2-7; no clear D. Germline V gene data show CDR1 as SGHKS and CDR2 as YYEKEE (reference sequence). Trimming stripped 1 base from V and 6 bases from J, with 11 bases between. This CDR3 is built from 13 residues. The CDR3 is CASSLRTAVEQYV. The CDR3 nucleotides are TGTGCCAGCAGCTTGCGAACCGCGGTCGAGCAGTACGTC.

This clonotype came up once. This clone may be a read error of a much larger clone one base away. The gene calls are TRBV7-6 and TRBJ2-2; the D is unclear. This CDR3 has 12 amino acids. The germline CDR1 and CDR2 sequences are SGHVS and FNYEAQ. The CDR3 region is CPSSTDAGELFF. For the CDR3, the DNA is TGTCCCAGCAGCACGGACGCCGGGGAGCTGTTTTTT.

This clonotype was seen only a few times. The rearrangement uses TRBV5-6 and TRBJ1-2, with TRBD1 matching over 7 bases. V shed 4 bases, J shed 4 bases, and the junction held 10 bases outside the gene matches. This CDR3 has 15 amino acids. The germline gives CDR1 SGHDT, CDR2 YYEEEE. For the CDR3, the DNA is TGTGCCAGCAGCCCAGGGGGGGACGGCATCTATGGCTACACCTTC. Amino acid sequence: CASSPGGDGIYGYTF. The variable domain in full, with the rest retrieved from reference TRBV5-6 and TRBJ1-2, is DAGVTQSPTHLIKTRGQQVTLRCSPKSGHDTVSWYQQALGQGPQFIFQYYEEEERQRGNFPDRFSGHQFPNYSSELNVNALLLGDSALYLCASSPGGDGIYGYTFGSGTRLTVV.